The rows below give T cell receptor beta chains drawn from one sample of a study of T cells in Graves' hyperthyroidism and ophthalmopathy. MiXCR, run by TCRdb on the multiplex PCR reads, gives a single entry per CDR3 protein. The data show roughly 260,000 distinct CDR3 sequences, about 14% seen once. The sequencing input was blood. The receptors derive from a woman in her thirties or forties with Graves' hyperthyroidism that later progressed to Graves' ophthalmopathy. Both conserved end residues are part of each CDR3. Fields, in order: CDR3 protein, J gene, V gene.

CASSEKIKAGTGEERANVLTF,TRBJ2-6,TRBV6-2/TRBV6-3
CASSSREGRLYEQYF,TRBJ2-7,TRBV28
CASSEYGVELAGF,TRBJ1-3,TRBV2
CASSFPSRTSGTDTQYF,TRBJ2-3,TRBV6-1
CASRPGSGRFYEQYF,TRBJ2-7,TRBV11-2
CASRERTSFVHKGYEQYF,TRBJ2-7,TRBV6-1
CAISDSGRQETFF,TRBJ1-1,TRBV10-3
CAISVSPAVSETQYF,TRBJ2-5,TRBV10-3
CASSQVASGRVDTQYF,TRBJ2-3,TRBV12-3/TRBV12-4
CASSQEWREGAGELFF,TRBJ2-2,TRBV4-1
CASSLVGTVNTF,TRBJ1-2,TRBV5-1
CASSYPFRGEGRTDTQYF,TRBJ2-3,TRBV6-2/TRBV6-3
CASSEGLAAISEQFF,TRBJ2-1,TRBV2
CASSHKGDYGYTF,TRBJ1-2,TRBV12-3/TRBV12-4
CASSSGTSGRSEQFF,TRBJ2-1,TRBV28
CASSLGNPPSYEQYF,TRBJ2-7,TRBV11-2
CASSAGQNTEAFF,TRBJ1-1,TRBV18
CASSRGDRGSYNEQFF,TRBJ2-1,TRBV3-1
CASSVESGNYGYTF,TRBJ1-2,TRBV9
CASSQVHQGWSYRSTDTQYF,TRBJ2-3,TRBV4-1
CASSFDYTQYF,TRBJ2-3,TRBV11-2
CAWSVLAGPWDEQYF,TRBJ2-7,TRBV30
CASTGLSGPGTGELFF,TRBJ2-2,TRBV13
CASSPAVGSYNEQFF,TRBJ2-1,TRBV19
CASSFAGTPKPYNSPLHF,TRBJ1-6,TRBV12-3/TRBV12-4
CAKRQDQETQYF,TRBJ2-5,TRBV5-6
CASSSEIQGYKLEQYF,TRBJ2-7,TRBV28